These 26 T cell receptor beta chains were all obtained from the same sample, sequenced in a study of T cells after posttransplantation cyclophosphamide. Controls had myeloablative marrow grafts with methotrexate and calcineurin inhibitor, sampled at 1 year. The protocol was immunoSEQ multiplex PCR, while the TCRdb copy is restricted to in-frame clones and leaves out a portion. The table has 15,000 to 20,000 clones, 85% seen once. Sequencing was performed on PBMCs, taken after allogeneic stem cell transplant with calcineurin inhibitor and methotrexate. These receptors were taken from a female patient between 18 and 30 years old who received an allogeneic stem cell transplant from an unrelated donor, was CMV-positive, and had acute and chronic GVHD. Some T cells may arise from the graft donor.

V usage is TRBV5-1 and J usage is TRBJ2-1; 10 bases map to TRBD2. The CDR3 has 19 residues. V was clipped by 3 bases and J by 7 bases; unmatched bases: 19. Germline CDR1 SGHRS, CDR2 YFSETQ. This CDR3 is CASSSRKGALAGAGNEQFF. The CDR3 DNA reads TGCGCCAGCAGCTCCCGGAAAGGGGCCCTAGCGGGAGCAGGGAATGAGCAGTTCTTC.

V and J are TRBV19 and TRBJ2-7; D is possibly TRBD2 (6 bases). Germline V gives CDR1 LNHDA, CDR2 SQIVND (reference sequence). V was clipped by 3 bases and J by 7 bases, with 19 bases between them. The CDR3 covers 15 residues. The CDR3 DNA reads as TGTGCCAGTAGTATTACTGGGACCGGCGGGACGGAGCAGTACTTC. Translated: CASSITGTGGTEQYF.

This chain links TRBV27 with TRBJ2-1, with 9 bases fitting TRBD1. CDR1 and CDR2 (germline): MNHEY, SMNVEV (reference sequence). After removal of 5 bases from V and 6 bases from J, the junction contained 11 bases not matched to a gene. There are 16 residues in the CDR3. CDR3 nucleotide sequence: TGTGCCAGCAGTACTCTCCGGACAGGGGCATTCAATGAGCAGTTCTTC. Amino acids: CASSTLRTGAFNEQFF.

About this clone: One junction end disagrees with the germline gene, perhaps due to a read error. The rearrangement uses TRBV10-2 and TRBJ2-1, with 12 bases that match TRBD2. CDR1 and CDR2 (germline): WSHSY, SAAADI. There are 15 residues in the CDR3. The CDR3 reads CANSVSSGRGDEQFF. In nucleotides, the CDR3 is TGCGCCAACAGTGTATCTAGCGGGAGGGGGGATGAGCAGTTCTTC.

The chain recombines TRBV4-1 with TRBJ1-2; 7 bases agree with TRBD1. Germline-derived CDR1 and CDR2 are MGHRA and YSYEKL. The V segment lost 1 base and the J segment 2 bases; nucleotides outside the gene matches: 4. The CDR3 consists of 15 residues. CDR3 loop: CASSQGQGRNYGYTF. Written as DNA, the CDR3 is TGCGCCAGCAGCCAAGGACAGGGAAGGAACTATGGCTACACCTTC.

V is TRBV28 and J is TRBJ1-1; TRBD1 matches 8 bases. Germline V gives CDR1 MDHEN, CDR2 SYDVKM. The V and J ends lost 5 bases and 4 bases, in that order; junction bases with no gene match: 9. This CDR3 spans 15 amino acids. The CDR3 loop reads CASSEWTGSTTEAFF. The CDR3 DNA follows: TGTGCCAGCAGTGAGTGGACAGGGAGTACCACTGAAGCTTTCTTT.

The V and J genes are TRBV7-2 and TRBJ2-1; no firm D call. CDR3 size: 13 residues. Germline assignment: CDR1 SGHTA and CDR2 FQGNSA. Trimming pared 2 bases from V and 7 bases from J, leaving 9 bases between. CDR3 nucleotides: TGTGCCAGCAGCTTAAGTTGGGCGAATGAGCAGTTCTTC. Protein sequence: CASSLSWANEQFF.

The chain has TRBV7-9 and TRBJ1-1, with D tentatively TRBD1 (6 bases). Germline V gene lookup returns CDR1 SEHNR and CDR2 FQNEAQ (reference sequence). CDR3 size: 15 residues. V lost 0 bases to trimming and J lost 1 base, with 9 bases between them. The CDR3 nucleotides are TGTGCCAGCAGCTTAGCCTGGACAGAGAACACTGAAGCTTTCTTT. Translating it yields CASSLAWTENTEAFF.

The V and J genes are TRBV5-6 and TRBJ2-7, with TRBD1 matching 8 bases. J was trimmed by 1 base and V by 5 bases; bases with no gene match: 11. The CDR3 is 16 amino acids. Germline V lookup: CDR1 SGHDT, CDR2 YYEEEE. The CDR3 protein is CASRMGRGRGSYEQYF. DNA for the CDR3: TGTGCCAGCAGAATGGGCAGGGGGCGCGGGTCCTACGAGCAGTACTTC.

This clone was counted between two and nine times. Here the CDR3 DNA reads TGTGCCAGCAGCTTAGCGGGACTAACCAACTATGGCTACACCTTC. Translating it yields CASSLAGLTNYGYTF. This chain joins TRBV7-9 and TRBJ1-2; a possible D gene is TRBD1 (5 bases). V lost 0 bases to trimming and J lost 2 bases, with 10 bases between them. CDR3 length equals 15 residues. Per the germline V gene, CDR1 is SEHNR and CDR2 is FQNEAQ (reference sequence).

J is TRBJ2-7 and V is TRBV6-6; perhaps TRBD1 as D (6 bases). This CDR3 is 13 amino acids long. The germline CDR1 and CDR2 sequences are MNHNY and SVGAGI (reference sequence). Trimming removed 5 bases at V and 3 bases at J, with 11 bases between. The CDR3 is CASSLGHNYEQYF. The CDR3 DNA is TGTGCCAGCAGTCTGGGACATAACTACGAGCAGTACTTC.

This chain uses TRBV6-1 with TRBJ1-2; unclear D gene. The V gene lost 2 bases and the J gene lost 3 bases, with 7 bases spanning the gap. The CDR3 extends over 13 amino acids. In germline, CDR1 is MNHNS, CDR2 SASEGT. The CDR3 loop is CASSEISYYGYTF. In DNA form, the CDR3 reads TGTGCCAGCAGTGAAATAAGCTACTATGGCTACACCTTC.

J is TRBJ2-2 and V is TRBV5-4; D possibly corresponds to TRBD1 (6 bases). From germline, CDR1 is SGHNT and CDR2 YYREEE (reference sequence). The V gene lost 0 bases and the J gene lost 4 bases, with 19 bases spanning the gap. This CDR3 contains 18 residues. The CDR3 coding sequence is TGTGCCAGCAGCTTGGGGGGGCAGACCCTCAGAAGCACCGGGGAGCTGTTTTTT. Amino acids: CASSLGGQTLRSTGELFF.

J is TRBJ2-4 and V is TRBV4-2, with 12 positions matching TRBD2. The CDR3 covers 18 residues. V lost 2 bases to trimming and J lost 0 bases; unmatched junction nucleotides: 5. Germline V gives CDR1 LGHNA, CDR2 YNFKEQ. CDR3 in DNA: TGTGCCAGCAGCCAATATGGGACTAGCGGGCTAGCCAAAAACATTCAGTACTTC. Its translation is CASSQYGTSGLAKNIQYF.

The chain couples TRBV9 to TRBJ1-1, with 10 bases identical to TRBD1. CDR1 and CDR2 (germline): SGDLS, YYNGEE. The CDR3 covers 15 residues. With 0 bases clipped from V and 6 bases from J, the junction kept 5 bases outside the gene matches. The CDR3 nucleotides are TGTGCCAGCAGCGTAGTGGGGACAGGGGTATCTGAAGCTTTCTTT. It encodes CASSVVGTGVSEAFF.

The genes are TRBV4-2 and TRBJ1-2; D possibly corresponds to TRBD1 (6 bases). CDR1 is LGHNA, CDR2 YNFKEQ, per germline. Trimming removed 1 base from V and 6 bases from J, with 6 bases in between. The CDR3 extends over 12 amino acids. CDR3 DNA: TGTGCCAGCAGCCAAGGGACAGATGGCTACACCTTC. Protein sequence: CASSQGTDGYTF.

The chain uses TRBV19 and TRBJ2-2, with a possible D match to TRBD2 (6 bases). Germline V CDR1 and CDR2: LNHDA, SQIVND (reference sequence). The CDR3 totals 14 residues. V lost 7 bases, J lost 1 base, and 10 bases lay in between. This CDR3 reads CASIRDWNTGELFF. CDR3 coding DNA: TGTGCCAGTATCCGGGACTGGAACACCGGGGAGCTGTTTTTT.

V and J are TRBV28 and TRBJ2-1; TRBD2 matches 7 bases. Germline CDR1 MDHEN, CDR2 SYDVKM. The CDR3 covers 15 residues. V dropped 3 bases and J dropped 7; count of bases not matched to a gene: 9. In DNA form, the CDR3 reads TGTGCCAGCAGTTTTCTTGGGAGGGCCGGGAATGAGCAGTTCTTC. This gives the protein CASSFLGRAGNEQFF. The full variable domain, rest sourced from reference TRBV28 and TRBJ2-1, is DVKVTQSSRYLVKRTGEKVFLECVQDMDHENMFWYRQDPGLGLRLIYFSYDVKMKEKGDIPEGYSVSREKKERFSLILESASTNQTSMYLCASSFLGRAGNEQFFGPGTRLTVL.

This clone turned up a few times. This rearrangement joins TRBV6-4 to TRBJ1-3; 7 bases map to TRBD1. The CDR3 is 18 amino acids. Germline trimming cut 0 bases from V and 2 bases from J; bases unmatched to any gene: 10. CDR1 is MRHNA, CDR2 SNTAGT, per germline. CDR3 coding DNA: TGTGCCAGCAGTGACTCTTGGCAGGGGGTTGTCGCTGGAAACACCATATATTTT. Translated: CASSDSWQGVVAGNTIYF.

The J gene is TRBJ1-1, the V gene TRBV7-9, with a possible D match to TRBD1 (6 bases). In germline, CDR1 is SEHNR, CDR2 FQNEAQ (reference sequence). The V gene lost 5 bases and the J gene lost 1 base, with 11 bases spanning the gap. CDR3 size: 14 residues. The DNA of the CDR3 is TGTGCCAGCAGCCCAAGGACAGAGAACACTGAAGCTTTCTTT. Translation gives CASSPRTENTEAFF. Variable domain in full (rest from reference TRBV7-9 and TRBJ1-1): DTGVSQNPRHKITKRGQNVTFRCDPISEHNRLYWYRQTLGQGPEFLTYFQNEAQLEKSRLLSDRFSAERPKGSFSTLEIQRTEQGDSAMYLCASSPRTENTEAFFGQGTRLTVV.

This clone has a single count. A read error may produce the germline difference seen at one junction end. V is TRBV7-2 and J is TRBJ2-1, with TRBD2 identical over 12 bases. This CDR3 contains 17 residues. Germline loops: CDR1 SGHTA, CDR2 FQGNSA. CDR3 loop: CASSSFLAGGPYNEQFF. In DNA form, the CDR3 reads TGTGCCAGCAGCTCCTTCCTAGCGGGAGGGCCCTATAATGAGCAGTTCTTC.

DNA for the CDR3: TGCGCCAGCAGCCCCACAGGGACTAGAGGCTACGAGCAGTACTTC. Protein sequence: CASSPTGTRGYEQYF. The chain carries TRBV4-1 and TRBJ2-5; TRBD2 matches at 8 bases. The better agreement between TRBJ2-7 and the DNA end casts doubt on the J call. The CDR3 is 15 amino acids. Germline V lookup: CDR1 MGHRA, CDR2 YSYEKL.

The CDR3 coding sequence is TGTGCCAGCAGTTTGAGACAGGACTACGAGCAGTACTTC. Encoded protein: CASSLRQDYEQYF. The genes are TRBV27 and TRBJ2-7, with D perhaps TRBD1 (6 bases). CDR3 length: 13 amino acids. V was clipped by 3 bases and J by 3 bases, with 9 bases between them. Per the germline V gene, CDR1 is MNHEY and CDR2 is SMNVEV (reference sequence).

The rearrangement joins TRBV19 to TRBJ2-7; 11 positions agree with TRBD2. The germline V gene encodes CDR1 LNHDA and CDR2 SQIVND (reference sequence). The CDR3 is 15 amino acids. The V and J ends lost 3 bases and 2 bases, in that order; junction bases with no gene match: 3. The CDR3 nucleotides are TGTGCCAGTAGTATTGCGACTAGCGGGGCCTACGAGCAGTACTTC. This codes for CASSIATSGAYEQYF.

This chain connects TRBV7-9 to TRBJ2-7; TRBD1 agrees at 9 bases. The V gene end was trimmed by 5 bases and the J gene end by 7 bases; junction bases not matched to a gene: 15. Germline V CDR1 and CDR2: SEHNR, FQNEAQ (reference sequence). This CDR3 is 16 amino acids long. For the CDR3, the DNA is TGTGCCAGCAGCACAACAGGGGGCTCTCCCTACCCGGAGCAGTACTTC. This gives the protein CASSTTGGSPYPEQYF.

The J gene is TRBJ2-2, the V gene TRBV4-2; D unresolved. The CDR3 has 17 amino acids. With 1 base removed from V and 0 bases from J, the gap between germline ends came to 12 bases. From germline, CDR1 is LGHNA and CDR2 YNFKEQ. The CDR3: CASSQVFGLSNTGELFF. CDR3 nucleotides: TGTGCCAGCAGCCAAGTTTTTGGCCTCTCGAACACCGGGGAGCTGTTTTTT.